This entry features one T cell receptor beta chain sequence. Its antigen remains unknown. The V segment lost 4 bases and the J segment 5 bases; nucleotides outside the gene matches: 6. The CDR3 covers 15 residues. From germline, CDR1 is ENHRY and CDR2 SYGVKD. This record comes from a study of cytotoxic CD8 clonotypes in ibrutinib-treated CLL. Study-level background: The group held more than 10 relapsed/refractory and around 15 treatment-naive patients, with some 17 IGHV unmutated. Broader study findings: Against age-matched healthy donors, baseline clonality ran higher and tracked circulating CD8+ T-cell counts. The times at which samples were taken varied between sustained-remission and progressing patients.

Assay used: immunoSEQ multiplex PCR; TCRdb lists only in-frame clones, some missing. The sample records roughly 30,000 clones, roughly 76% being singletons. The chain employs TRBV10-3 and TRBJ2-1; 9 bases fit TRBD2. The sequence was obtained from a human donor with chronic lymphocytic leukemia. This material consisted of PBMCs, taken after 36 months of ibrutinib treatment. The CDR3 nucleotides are TGTGCCATCAGTGGGACTGGCGGGGGGGACAATGAGCAGTTCTTC. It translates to CAISGTGGGDNEQFF.